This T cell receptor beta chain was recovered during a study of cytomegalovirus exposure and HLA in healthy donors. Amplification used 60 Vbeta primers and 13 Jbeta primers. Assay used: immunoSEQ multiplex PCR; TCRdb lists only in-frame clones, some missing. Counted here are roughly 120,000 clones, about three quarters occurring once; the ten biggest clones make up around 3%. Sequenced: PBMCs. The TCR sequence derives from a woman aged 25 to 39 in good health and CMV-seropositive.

CDR3 nucleotide sequence: TGTGCCAGCGGCCCTAGCGGGGGATCCTACAATGAGCAGTTCTTC. Encoded protein: CASGPSGGSYNEQFF. The chain combines TRBV7-3 with TRBJ2-1; 10 nucleotides line up with TRBD2. CDR1 and CDR2 from the germline V gene are SGHTA and FQGTGA. Germline trimming cut 8 bases from V and 1 base from J; bases unmatched to any gene: 5. CDR3 length: 15 residues.